This T cell receptor (beta chain) was recorded in a study of cytomegalovirus exposure and HLA in healthy donors. Whole-study findings and limits: Later analysis identified several of the most significant clusters that appeared linked to common viral pathogens.

Germline lookup yields CDR1 MNHEY and CDR2 SVGAGI. The V gene end was trimmed by 5 bases and the J gene end by 7 bases; junction bases not matched to a gene: 5. The CDR3 is 13 amino acids. For this clone: As yet, its antigen is unknown.

PCR amplification relied on 60 Vbeta primers (plus 13 Jbeta primers). Data came from immunoSEQ multiplex PCR; TCRdb stores just in-frame clones and leaves some out. The sample has around 100,000 clones, about 74% seen once. V gene TRBV6-5 combines with J gene TRBJ2-3, with TRBD1 identical over 8 bases. What was sequenced was PBMCs. The TCR sequence derives from a man aged 25 to 40 in good health and CMV-seropositive. The CDR3 here is CASSPDREYTQYF. As DNA, the CDR3 is TGTGCCAGCAGTCCGGACAGGGAGTATACGCAGTATTTT.